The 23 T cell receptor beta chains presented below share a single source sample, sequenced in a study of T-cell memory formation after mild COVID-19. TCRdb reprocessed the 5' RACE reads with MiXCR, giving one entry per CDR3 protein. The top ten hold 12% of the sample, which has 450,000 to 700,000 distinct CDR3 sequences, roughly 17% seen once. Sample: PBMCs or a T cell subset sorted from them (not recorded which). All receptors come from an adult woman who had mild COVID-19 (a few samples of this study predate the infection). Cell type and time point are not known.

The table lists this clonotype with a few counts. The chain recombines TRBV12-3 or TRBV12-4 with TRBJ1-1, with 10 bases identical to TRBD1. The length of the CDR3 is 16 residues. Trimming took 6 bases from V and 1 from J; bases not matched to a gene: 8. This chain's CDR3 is CASRPVDRGPNTEAFF. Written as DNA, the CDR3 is TGTGCCAGCAGACCTGTAGACAGGGGGCCGAACACTGAAGCTTTCTTT.

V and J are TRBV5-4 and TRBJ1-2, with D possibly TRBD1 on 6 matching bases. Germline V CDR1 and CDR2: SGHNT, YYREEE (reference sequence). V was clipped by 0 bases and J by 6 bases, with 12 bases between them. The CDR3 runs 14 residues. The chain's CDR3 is CASSLGGQGNGYTF. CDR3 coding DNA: TGTGCCAGCAGCTTGGGGGGGCAGGGAAATGGCTACACCTTC.

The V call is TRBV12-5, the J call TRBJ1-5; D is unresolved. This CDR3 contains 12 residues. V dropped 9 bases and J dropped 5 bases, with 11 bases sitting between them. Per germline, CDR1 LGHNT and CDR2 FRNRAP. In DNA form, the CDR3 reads TGTGCTAGGACCCCCTACCATCAGCCCCAGCATTTT. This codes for CARTPYHQPQHF.

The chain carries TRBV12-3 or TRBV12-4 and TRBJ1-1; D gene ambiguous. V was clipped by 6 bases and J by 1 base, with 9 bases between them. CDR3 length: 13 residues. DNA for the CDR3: TGTGCCAGCAGCCCTCCCGCGAACACTGAAGCTTTCTTT. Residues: CASSPPANTEAFF.

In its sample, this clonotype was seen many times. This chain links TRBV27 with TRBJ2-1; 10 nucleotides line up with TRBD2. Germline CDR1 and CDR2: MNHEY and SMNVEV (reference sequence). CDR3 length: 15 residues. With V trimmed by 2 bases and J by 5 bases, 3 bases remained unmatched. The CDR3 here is CASSLTSGKHNEQFF. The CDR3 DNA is TGTGCCAGCAGTTTAACTAGCGGGAAACACAATGAGCAGTTCTTC.

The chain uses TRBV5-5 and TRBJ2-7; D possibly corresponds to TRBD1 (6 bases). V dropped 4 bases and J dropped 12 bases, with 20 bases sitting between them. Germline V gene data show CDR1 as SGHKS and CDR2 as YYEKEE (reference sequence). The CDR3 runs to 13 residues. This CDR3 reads CASSTGDTVLSYF. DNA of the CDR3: TGTGCCAGCAGCACCGGGGACACCGTGTTGTCGTACTTC.

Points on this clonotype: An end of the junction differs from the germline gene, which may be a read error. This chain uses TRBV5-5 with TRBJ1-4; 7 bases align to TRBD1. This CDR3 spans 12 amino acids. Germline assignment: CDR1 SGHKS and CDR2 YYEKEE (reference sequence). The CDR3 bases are TGTGCCAGCAGCTTGGGCGACGGGACAGTAAGATTT. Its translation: CASSLGDGTVRF.

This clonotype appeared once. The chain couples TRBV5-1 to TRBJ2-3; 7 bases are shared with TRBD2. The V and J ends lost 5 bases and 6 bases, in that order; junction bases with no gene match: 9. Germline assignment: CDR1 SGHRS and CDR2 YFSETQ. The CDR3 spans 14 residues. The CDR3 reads CASSSAAGSDTQYF. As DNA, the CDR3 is TGCGCCAGCAGTTCTGCAGCGGGGTCCGATACGCAGTATTTT.

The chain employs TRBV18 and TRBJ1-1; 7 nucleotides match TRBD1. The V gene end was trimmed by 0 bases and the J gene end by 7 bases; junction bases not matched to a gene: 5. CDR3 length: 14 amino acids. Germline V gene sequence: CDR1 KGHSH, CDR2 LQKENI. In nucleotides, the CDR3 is TGTGCCAGCTCACCACCGGTACAGGGGCTTGAAGCTTTCTTT. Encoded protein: CASSPPVQGLEAFF.

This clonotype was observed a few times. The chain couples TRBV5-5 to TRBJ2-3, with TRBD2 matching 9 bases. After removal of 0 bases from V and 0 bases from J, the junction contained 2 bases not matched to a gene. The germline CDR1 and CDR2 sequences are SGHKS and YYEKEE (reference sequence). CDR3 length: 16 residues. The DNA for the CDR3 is TGTGCCAGCAGCTTGGGACTAGCGGTTAGCACAGATACGCAGTATTTT. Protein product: CASSLGLAVSTDTQYF.

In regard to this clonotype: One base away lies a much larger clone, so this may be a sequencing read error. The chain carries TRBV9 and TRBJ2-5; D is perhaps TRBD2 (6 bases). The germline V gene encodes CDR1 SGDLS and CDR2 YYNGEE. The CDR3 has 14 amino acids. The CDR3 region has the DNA TGTGCCAGCAGCGTAGCGGGGGTTGAAGAGACCAAGTACTTC. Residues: CASSVAGVEETKYF.

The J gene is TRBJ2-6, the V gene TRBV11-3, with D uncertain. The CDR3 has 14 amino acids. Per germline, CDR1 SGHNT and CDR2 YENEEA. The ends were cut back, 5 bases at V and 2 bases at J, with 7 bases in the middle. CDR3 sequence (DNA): TGTGCCAGCAGCCGTCTGACTGGGGCCAACGTCCTGACTTTC. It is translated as CASSRLTGANVLTF.

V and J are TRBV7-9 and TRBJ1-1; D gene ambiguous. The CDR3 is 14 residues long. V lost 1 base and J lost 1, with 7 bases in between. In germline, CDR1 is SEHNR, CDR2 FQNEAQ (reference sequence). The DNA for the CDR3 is TGTGCCAGCAGCTTAGAGGGTAGGAACACTGAAGCTTTCTTT. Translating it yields CASSLEGRNTEAFF.

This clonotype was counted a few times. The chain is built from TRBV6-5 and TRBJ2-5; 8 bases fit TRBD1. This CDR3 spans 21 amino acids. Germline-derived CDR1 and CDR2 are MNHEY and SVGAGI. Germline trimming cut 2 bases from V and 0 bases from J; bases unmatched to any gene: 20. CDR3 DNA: TGTGCCAGCAGTTACCTCCAAACCCACGCGTCGGACAGGGCGTACCAAGAGACCCAGTACTTC. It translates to CASSYLQTHASDRAYQETQYF.

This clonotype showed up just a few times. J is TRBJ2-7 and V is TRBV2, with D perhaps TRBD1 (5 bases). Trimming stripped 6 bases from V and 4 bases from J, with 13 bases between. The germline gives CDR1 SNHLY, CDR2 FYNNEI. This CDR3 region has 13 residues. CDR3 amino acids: CASRSPGRYEQYF. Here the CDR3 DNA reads TGTGCCAGCAGAAGCCCAGGGCGGTACGAGCAGTACTTC.

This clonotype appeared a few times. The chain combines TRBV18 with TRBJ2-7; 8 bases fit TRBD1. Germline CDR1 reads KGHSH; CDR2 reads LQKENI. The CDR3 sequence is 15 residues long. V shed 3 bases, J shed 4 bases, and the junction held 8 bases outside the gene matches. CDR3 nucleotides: TGTGCCAGCTCACCTCAAAGAGACAGGGGTTACGAGCAGTACTTC. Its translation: CASSPQRDRGYEQYF. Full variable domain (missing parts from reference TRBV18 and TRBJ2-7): NAGVMQNPRHLVRRRGQEARLRCSPMKGHSHVYWYRQLPEEGLKFMVYLQKENIIDESGMPKERFSAEFPKEGPSILRIQQVVRGDSAAYFCASSPQRDRGYEQYFGPGTRLTVT.

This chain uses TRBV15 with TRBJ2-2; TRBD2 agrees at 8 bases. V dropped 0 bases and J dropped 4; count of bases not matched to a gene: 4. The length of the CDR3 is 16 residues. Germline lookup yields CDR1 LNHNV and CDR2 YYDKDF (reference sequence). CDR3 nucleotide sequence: TGTGCCACCAGCAGAGATAACGGGGGGGCCACCGGGGAGCTGTTTTTT. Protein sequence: CATSRDNGGATGELFF. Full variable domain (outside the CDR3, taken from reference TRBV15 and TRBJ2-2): DAMVIQNPRYQVTQFGKPVTLSCSQTLNHNVMYWYQQKSSQAPKLLFHYYDKDFNNEADTPDNFQSRRPNTSFCFLDIRSPGLGDTAMYLCATSRDNGGATGELFFGEGSRLTVL.

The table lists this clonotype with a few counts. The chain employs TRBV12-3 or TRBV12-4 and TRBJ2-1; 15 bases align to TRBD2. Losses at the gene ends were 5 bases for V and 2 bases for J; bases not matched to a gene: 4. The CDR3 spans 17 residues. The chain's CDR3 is CASSGLAGGRTYNEQFF. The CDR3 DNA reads TGTGCCAGCAGTGGACTAGCGGGGGGGCGTACCTACAATGAGCAGTTCTTC.

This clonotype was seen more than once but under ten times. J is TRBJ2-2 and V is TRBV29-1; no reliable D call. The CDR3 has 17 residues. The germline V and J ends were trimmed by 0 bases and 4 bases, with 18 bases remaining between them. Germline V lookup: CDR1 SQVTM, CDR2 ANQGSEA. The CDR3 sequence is CSVEDLSPTPGTGELFF. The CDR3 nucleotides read TGCAGCGTTGAAGATCTTTCCCCCACCCCGGGCACCGGGGAGCTGTTTTTT.

For the CDR3, the DNA is TGCAGTGCTAGTTTGGGGTCGTGGGGCTCCTACGAGCAGTACTTC. Amino acid sequence: CSASLGSWGSYEQYF. The J gene is TRBJ2-7, the V gene TRBV20-1; no clear D. The V gene's germline CDR1 is DFQATT and CDR2 SNEGSKA (reference sequence). The V and J ends lost 3 bases and 0 bases respectively, with 15 bases between them. The CDR3 is 15 amino acids.

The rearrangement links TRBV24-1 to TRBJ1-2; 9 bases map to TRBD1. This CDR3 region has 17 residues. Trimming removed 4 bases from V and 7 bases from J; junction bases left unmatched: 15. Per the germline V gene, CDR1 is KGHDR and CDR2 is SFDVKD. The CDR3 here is CATSDNRRGQGIIGYTF. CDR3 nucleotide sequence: TGTGCCACCAGTGACAACCGCCGTGGACAGGGGATCATTGGCTACACCTTC.

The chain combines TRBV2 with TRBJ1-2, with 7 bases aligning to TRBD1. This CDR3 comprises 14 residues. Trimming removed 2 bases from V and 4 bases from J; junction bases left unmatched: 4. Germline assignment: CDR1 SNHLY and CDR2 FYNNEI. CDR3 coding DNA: TGTGCCAGCAGTGAAAGGGGACAGATCTATGGCTACACCTTC. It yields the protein CASSERGQIYGYTF.

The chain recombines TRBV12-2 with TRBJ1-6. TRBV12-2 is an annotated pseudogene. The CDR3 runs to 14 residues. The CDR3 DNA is TGTGCAGGTGCAACGGGGAGGAATAATTCACCCCTCCACTTT. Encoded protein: CAGATGRNNSPLHF.